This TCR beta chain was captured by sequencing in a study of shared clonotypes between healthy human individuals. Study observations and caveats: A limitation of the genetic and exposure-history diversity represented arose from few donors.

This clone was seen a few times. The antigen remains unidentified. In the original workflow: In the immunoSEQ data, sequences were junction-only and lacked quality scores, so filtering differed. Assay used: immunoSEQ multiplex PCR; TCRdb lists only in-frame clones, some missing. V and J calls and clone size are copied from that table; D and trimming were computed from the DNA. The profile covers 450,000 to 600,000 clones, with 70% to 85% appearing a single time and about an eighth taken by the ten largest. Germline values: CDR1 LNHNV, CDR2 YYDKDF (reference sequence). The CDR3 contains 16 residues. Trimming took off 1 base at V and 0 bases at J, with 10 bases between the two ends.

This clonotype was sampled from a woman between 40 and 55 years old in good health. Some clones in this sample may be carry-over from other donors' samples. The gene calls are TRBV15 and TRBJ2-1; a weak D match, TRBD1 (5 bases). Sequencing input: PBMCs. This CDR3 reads CATSRVRTISYNEQFF. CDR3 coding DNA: TGTGCCACCAGCAGAGTTAGGACAATCTCCTACAATGAGCAGTTCTTC.